The present T cell receptor (beta chain) was sequenced within a study of CD8 T cells in ankylosing spondylitis. Researchers built TCR beta libraries using quantitative 5'-RACE with molecular barcodes. Each CDR3 protein is one row after TCRdb ran MiXCR on the 5' RACE reads. Of roughly 440,000 distinct CDR3 sequences listed, approximately 17% are singletons. Study-wide results and limits: Reported data indicate significant enrichment of disease-linked clones within matched ankylosing spondylitis synovial fluid. Reactive arthritis synovial fluid and blood previously showed some of these motif variants. Relatively scarce in peripheral blood, disease-linked clones were CD8+. Seven to nine highly homologous variants formed a TCR beta motif that appeared characteristic of ankylosing spondylitis blood.

V gave up 0 bases and J gave up 3 bases; unmatched junction bases: 4. CDR3 length: 15 residues. Per the germline V gene, CDR1 is SGHAT and CDR2 is FQNNGV. This clonotype was detected only a few times. Its antigen remains unidentified. Source material: blood, either unsorted or a sorted T cell fraction (not recorded which). The source is a male donor with ankylosing spondylitis. This sequence joins TRBV11-2 and TRBJ1-2; 7 bases fit TRBD1. The DNA for the CDR3 is TGTGCCAGCAGCTTAGACCGGACAGGCGACTATGGCTACACCTTC. Translated: CASSLDRTGDYGYTF.